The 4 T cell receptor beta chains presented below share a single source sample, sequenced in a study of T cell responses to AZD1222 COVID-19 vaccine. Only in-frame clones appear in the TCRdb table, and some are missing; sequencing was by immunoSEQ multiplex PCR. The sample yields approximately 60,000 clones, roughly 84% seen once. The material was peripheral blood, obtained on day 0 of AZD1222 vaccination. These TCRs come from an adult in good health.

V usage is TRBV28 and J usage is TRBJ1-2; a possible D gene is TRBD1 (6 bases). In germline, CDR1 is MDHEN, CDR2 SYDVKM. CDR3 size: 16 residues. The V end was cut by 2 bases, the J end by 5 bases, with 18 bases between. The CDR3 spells CASSLRQGQYGYGYTF. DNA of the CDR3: TGTGCCAGCAGTTTACGACAAGGACAGTATGGGTATGGCTACACCTTC.

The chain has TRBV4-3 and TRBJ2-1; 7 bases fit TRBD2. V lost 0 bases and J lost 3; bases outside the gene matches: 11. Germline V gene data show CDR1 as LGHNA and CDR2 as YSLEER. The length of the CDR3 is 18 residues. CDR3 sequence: CASSQDWASGNYYNEQFF. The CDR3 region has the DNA TGCGCCAGCAGCCAAGATTGGGCTAGCGGAAACTACTACAATGAGCAGTTCTTC.

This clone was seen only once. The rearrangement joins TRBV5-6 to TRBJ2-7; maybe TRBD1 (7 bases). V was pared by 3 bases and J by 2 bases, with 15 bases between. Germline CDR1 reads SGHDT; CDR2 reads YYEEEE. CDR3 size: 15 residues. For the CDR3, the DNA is TGTGCCAGCAGCTGGGGGGAAACAGGGGCCTACGAGCAGTACTTC. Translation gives CASSWGETGAYEQYF.

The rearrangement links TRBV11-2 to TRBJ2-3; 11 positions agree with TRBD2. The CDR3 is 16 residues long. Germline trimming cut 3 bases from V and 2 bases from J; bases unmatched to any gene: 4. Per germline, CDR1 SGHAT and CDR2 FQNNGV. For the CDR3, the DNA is TGTGCCAGCAGCTTTCTGACTAGCGGGGCCACAGATACGCAGTATTTT. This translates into CASSFLTSGATDTQYF.